Shown below are 7 T cell receptor beta chains from a single sample sequenced in a study of cytomegalovirus exposure and HLA in healthy donors (dated by TCRdb to about 2017). The receptor library was made with the immunoSEQ multiplex PCR assay. For the multiplex PCR, a mixture combining 60 forward primers for TCR Vbeta segments and 13 reverse primers for TCR Jbeta segments was used. The table was pulled from immuneACCESS by TCRdb, which kept in-frame rearrangements only. Such tables lose some clones; where checked, under half of the loss comes from unresolved V genes, and the rest has no known cause. The sample contains over 50,000 clones, 89% of them found a single time. Around 1.5% of the sample is in the top ten clones. The material sequenced was PBMCs. Receptors originate from a man aged 25-45 years in good health and CMV-seropositive.

This rearrangement joins TRBV11-2 to TRBJ1-4; D not resolved. This CDR3 spans 15 amino acids. Germline CDR1 SGHAT, CDR2 FQNNGV. The ends were cut back, 3 bases at V and 4 bases at J, with 12 bases in the middle. The CDR3 region is CASSLRSRINEKLFF. In DNA form, the CDR3 reads TGTGCCAGCAGCTTGAGGAGCCGGATTAATGAAAAACTGTTTTTT. Full variable domain (rest looked up from reference TRBV11-2 and TRBJ1-4): EAGVAQSPRYKIIEKRQSVAFWCNPISGHATLYWYQQILGQGPKLLIQFQNNGVVDDSQLPKDRFSAERLKGVDSTLKIQPAKLEDSAVYLCASSLRSRINEKLFFGSGTQLSVL.

The V gene is TRBV4-1, the J gene TRBJ2-2; 8 bases match TRBD1. The V gene's germline CDR1 is MGHRA and CDR2 YSYEKL. CDR3 size: 15 residues. V trimming: 3 bases; J trimming: 5 bases; junction bases outside the gene matches: 5. The CDR3 spells CASSQWTGQTGELFF. The CDR3, as DNA: TGCGCCAGCAGCCAGTGGACAGGGCAAACCGGGGAGCTGTTTTTT.

The chain combines TRBV18 with TRBJ1-1, with D unresolved. Germline values: CDR1 KGHSH, CDR2 LQKENI. This CDR3 is built from 15 residues. The germline V and J ends were trimmed by 0 bases and 0 bases, with 8 bases remaining between them. In DNA form, the CDR3 reads TGTGCCAGCTCACCACCACAGACCATGAACACTGAAGCTTTCTTT. It translates to CASSPPQTMNTEAFF.

The V gene is TRBV4-2, the J gene TRBJ2-1; TRBD2 matches at 7 bases. The CDR3 sequence is 16 residues long. V gave up 1 base and J gave up 4 bases; unmatched junction bases: 7. CDR1 and CDR2 from the germline V gene are LGHNA and YNFKEQ. CDR3 sequence: CASSQVLSGEYNEQFF. DNA of the CDR3: TGTGCCAGCAGCCAAGTTTTAAGCGGGGAGTACAATGAGCAGTTCTTC.

This chain joins TRBV19 and TRBJ2-7, with D unclear. Germline CDR1 reads LNHDA; CDR2 reads SQIVND (reference sequence). The V end was cut by 5 bases, the J end by 1 base, with 9 bases between. The CDR3 spans 13 residues. CDR3 protein: CASSEDMSYEQYF. Here the CDR3 DNA reads TGTGCCAGTAGTGAAGACATGTCCTACGAGCAGTACTTC.

The V and J genes are TRBV4-1 and TRBJ2-1, with 10 bases aligning to TRBD2. Unmatched junction bases numbered 13, after V lost 4 bases and J lost 1 base. Germline CDR1 reads MGHRA; CDR2 reads YSYEKL. This CDR3 is built from 19 residues. The CDR3 spells CASSPRGLAGVGSYNEQFF. The CDR3 nucleotides are TGCGCCAGCAGCCCGAGGGGGCTAGCGGGAGTAGGGTCCTACAATGAGCAGTTCTTC.

This chain uses TRBV19 with TRBJ1-1; 8 bases are shared with TRBD1. Germline lookup yields CDR1 LNHDA and CDR2 SQIVND (reference sequence). The CDR3 runs to 14 residues. Trimming cost V 10 bases and J 3 bases; bases outside gene matches: 10. CDR3 in amino acids: CATRRGQDDTEAFF. CDR3 coding DNA: TGTGCCACCAGGAGGGGACAGGATGACACTGAAGCTTTCTTT.